This T cell receptor beta chain stems from a study of blood T cell repertoires in COVID-19. Study as a whole: Specimens from acute and convalescent COVID-19 originated in the United States, Italy and Spain.

Clones were read by immunoSEQ multiplex PCR, and TCRdb kept only the in-frame ones, dropping some. Of fewer than 500,000 clones listed, more than 80% are singletons. The germline V gene encodes CDR1 LGHNA and CDR2 YNFKEQ. The V end was cut by 1 base, the J end by 3 bases, with 9 bases between. The CDR3 spans 14 residues. Participants' own reports of clinical history determined their cohort assignment. Recovered status applied to Cohort 3 donors who had two consecutive negative PCRs. It also applied to those with clearance or with symptom resolution. The sequence was obtained from a man aged 30 to 45 who had recovered from COVID-19. Sequencing used PBMCs or T cells enriched from blood (not recorded which). The V call is TRBV4-2, the J call TRBJ1-1; tentatively, D is TRBD1 (6 bases). The CDR3 sequence: CASSQVAGDTEAFF. The CDR3 DNA reads as TGTGCCAGCAGCCAAGTCGCAGGGGACACTGAAGCTTTCTTT.